The following is a T cell receptor beta chain sequence with its context. Its target is unknown. The data stem from a study of CD8 T cells in Susac syndrome. Study results and limitations: The study recognized that its TCR sequencing and HLA analysis covered a relatively small number of individuals.

The CDR3 runs 14 residues. Germline V gene lookup returns CDR1 DFQATT and CDR2 SNEGSKA (reference sequence). With 1 base removed from V and 0 bases from J, the gap between germline ends came to 7 bases. The authors carried out high-throughput sequencing of TCR beta. They applied it to CD8+ and CD4+ T cells obtained from blood. In contrast to the negatively isolated CD8+ and CD4+ T cells, TEMRA cells were FACS-enriched. RNA amounts of roughly 0.5 to 1 ug underwent reverse transcription with random hexamers. The TCR beta CDR3 was amplified by immunoSEQ multiplex PCR across 54 Vbeta, 13 Jbeta. TCRdb re-analysed the immunoSEQ multiplex PCR reads in MiXCR, keeping a single row per CDR3 protein. Of approximately 190,000 distinct CDR3 sequences in the sample, 90% to 95% are singletons; the top ten hold 0.1%.

Specimen: CD4+ T cells from PBMCs. The clonotype comes from a human donor in good health. The chain has TRBV20-1 and TRBJ2-1; D gene uncertain. Written as DNA, the CDR3 is TGCAGTGCTAGAGTGGCGATCTCCTACAATGAGCAGTTCTTC. Encoded protein: CSARVAISYNEQFF.